This TCR beta chain was profiled in a study of blood T cells in healthy people across ages. Germline loops: CDR1 LGHNA, CDR2 YNFKEQ. This CDR3 region has 16 residues. The V end was cut by 4 bases, the J end by 3 bases, with 17 bases between. The second PCR ran about 6 to 11 cycles with a sample-barcoded 5' primer and J-beta primers. TCRdb processed the 5' RACE reads anew with MiXCR; each CDR3 protein has one entry. The data contain roughly 570,000 distinct CDR3 sequences, 25% to 30% of them singletons. Study findings and constraints: The diversity estimates, figures obtained from one million T cells, were considered underestimates.

Concerning this clonotype: As yet, its antigen is unknown.

The rearrangement uses TRBV4-2 and TRBJ2-3; no definite D call. The receptor was isolated from a woman in her seventies in good health. The material sequenced was blood. The CDR3 sequence: CASSRSADKWTDTQYF. For the CDR3, the DNA is TGTGCCAGCAGCCGGTCGGCCGACAAATGGACAGATACGCAGTATTTT.